This note documents a single T cell receptor (beta chain) sequence. Its specificity is not known. The data stem from a study of cytomegalovirus exposure and HLA in healthy donors. Study summary: Researchers previously reported finding roughly 120 million unique TCR beta sequences from some 180 million T cells.

There are 13 residues in the CDR3. Germline V gene data show CDR1 as MNHNS and CDR2 as SASEGT. PCR was performed using 60 Vbeta and 13 Jbeta primers. Some clones are missing from TCRdb's copy, which holds only in-frame ones; the method was immunoSEQ multiplex PCR. The repertoire includes more than 95,000 clones, 80% to 90% of them detected once, and around 1% sits in the top ten. Findings of the study overall: Versus the roughly 700-donor mean, an Asian-associated ancestry cluster reportedly showed fewer N-insertions in a later analysis. Information on immune exposure was restricted to one variable (CMV serostatus).

The source of this sequence is a woman between 25 and 40 years old in good health and CMV-seronegative. V usage is TRBV6-1 and J usage is TRBJ2-5, with a weak D call TRBD1 (5 bases). The end of the DNA fits TRBJ2-7 better, so the J call may be wrong. The sample was PBMCs. The CDR3 protein is CASSVARVAEQYF. The CDR3 DNA reads TGTGCCAGCAGTGTGGCCAGGGTAGCCGAGCAGTACTTC.